Listed here are 8 T cell receptor beta chains from one sample, sequenced in a study of T cell responses to AZD1222 COVID-19 vaccine. Profiled with immunoSEQ multiplex PCR; TCRdb holds only in-frame clones, not every one. The table records roughly 95,000 clones, 92% of them present only once. The source material was peripheral blood, sampled 28 days after the second AZD1222 dose. These receptors came from an adult who received the AZD1222 COVID-19 vaccine.

The chain uses TRBV5-1 and TRBJ1-1; a possible D gene is TRBD1 (6 bases). This CDR3 spans 17 amino acids. CDR1 is SGHRS, CDR2 YFSETQ, per germline. The ends were cut back, 1 base at V and 3 bases at J, with 19 bases in the middle. In nucleotides, the CDR3 is TGCGCCAGCAGCTTGCTAGGTACTCGGGGGGCCGACACTGAAGCTTTCTTT. Translation gives CASSLLGTRGADTEAFF.

The chain uses TRBV9 and TRBJ1-1; the D gene is possibly TRBD1 (5 bases). Germline-derived CDR1 and CDR2 are SGDLS and YYNGEE. There are 13 residues in the CDR3. Trimming removed 4 bases from V and 5 bases from J, with 12 bases in between. The CDR3 loop reads CASSRRVGTEAFF. The CDR3 region has the DNA TGTGCCAGCAGCCGCAGGGTCGGGACTGAAGCTTTCTTT. The full variable domain, in which reference TRBV9 and TRBJ1-1 provide the parts outside the CDR3, is DSGVTQTPKHLITATGQRVTLRCSPRSGDLSVYWYQQSLDQGLQFLIQYYNGEERAKGNILERFSAQQFPDLHSELNLSSLELGDSALYFCASSRRVGTEAFFGQGTRLTVV.

This clone appeared once. The gene calls are TRBV3-1 (or the pseudogene TRBV3-2) and TRBJ1-1; 7 bases align to TRBD1. After removal of 4 bases from V and 4 bases from J, the junction contained 9 bases not matched to a gene. This CDR3 region has 15 residues. Germline V gene data show CDR1 as LGHDT and CDR2 as YNNKEL (reference sequence). The CDR3 DNA follows: TGTGCCAGCAGCCCGGGGACCAGGGGGACCACTGAAGCTTTCTTT. Translation gives CASSPGTRGTTEAFF.

The rearrangement uses TRBV18 and TRBJ2-7, with 7 bases that match TRBD1. Trimming removed 2 bases from V and 3 bases from J; junction bases left unmatched: 4. This CDR3 has 14 residues. CDR1 and CDR2 from the germline V gene are KGHSH and LQKENI. CDR3 nucleotide sequence: TGTGCCAGCTCACCAGGGACAGTGCTCTACGAGCAGTACTTC. Translating it yields CASSPGTVLYEQYF.

V usage is TRBV18 and J usage is TRBJ1-1; D may be TRBD1 (5 bases). Trimming left V 3 bases short and J 3 bases short, with 11 bases between. The CDR3 is made up of 14 amino acids. Germline V gives CDR1 KGHSH, CDR2 LQKENI. DNA for the CDR3: TGTGCCAGCTCACCCGTAGGGGTGCACACTGAAGCTTTCTTT. Its translation is CASSPVGVHTEAFF.

The rearrangement links TRBV28 to TRBJ1-2; D may be TRBD1 (6 bases). Trimming cost V 3 bases and J 2 bases, with 16 bases left between them. Germline CDR1 and CDR2: MDHEN and SYDVKM. This CDR3 is 16 amino acids long. The CDR3 DNA sequence: TGTGCCAGCAGTTTTTTGTCCCCAGGGGAGAACTATGGCTACACCTTC. It codes for CASSFLSPGENYGYTF.

This rearrangement joins TRBV28 to TRBJ1-6; D is uncertain. Trimming stripped 4 bases from V and 11 bases from J, with 0 bases between. This CDR3 contains 9 residues. Germline CDR1 MDHEN, CDR2 SYDVKM. This CDR3 is CASSSPLHF. CDR3 nucleotides: TGTGCCAGCAGTTCACCCCTCCACTTT.

The V gene is TRBV27, the J gene TRBJ1-4; possible D gene TRBD1, 5 bases. Germline CDR1 is MNHEY and CDR2 is SMNVEV (reference sequence). The CDR3 loop spans 14 amino acids. Deletions cut 5 bases from V and 8 bases from J, with 15 bases between. The CDR3 protein is CASSPPGTLEKLFF. The CDR3, as DNA: TGTGCCAGCAGTCCGCCCGGGACTTTAGAAAAACTGTTTTTT.